This T cell receptor (delta chain) comes out of a study of gamma-delta chains in newborns, infants, children. The overall study: Microbial exposure reportedly drives polyclonal innate γδ T cell expansion after birth.

This CDR3 is built from 16 residues. CDR1 is GEAIGNYY, CDR2 EKD, per germline. Trimming stripped 0 bases from V and 2 bases from J, with 15 bases between. This clone is labeled as medium-sized. TCRdb reran clone calling via CATT on the reads. The sample has roughly 3,600 delta-chain clones; about 4.5% are singletons. The sample was blood. V usage is TRDV2 and J usage is TRDJ1, with D perhaps matching TRDD3 (6 bases). The receptor was isolated from a child who was a newborn, infant or young child, either healthy, febrile or measles-vaccinated (not recorded which). The CDR3: CACDTLGIRGTDKLIF. The CDR3 coding sequence is TGTGCCTGTGACACCCTGGGGATTAGGGGAACCGATAAACTCATCTTT.